Reported below is one TCR beta chain. The data derive from a study of blood T cell repertoires in COVID-19. Study-level information: The cDNA or gDNA used as material had been derived from T cells, B-cell-depleted T cells, or PBMCs.

This table comes from immunoSEQ multiplex PCR, and its TCRdb copy is limited to in-frame clones, with some not included. Among about 74,000 clones, 60% to 85% were seen once, and the ten largest hold around 21%. The CDR3 runs 16 residues. V shed 4 bases and J shed 0 bases, with 13 bases lying between them. Germline V lookup: CDR1 MNHEY, CDR2 SVGEGT. What was sequenced was peripheral blood. The sequence came from a man in his 70s with acute or convalescent COVID-19. The chain uses TRBV6-2 or TRBV6-3 and TRBJ2-1; a weak D match, TRBD1 (5 bases). CDR3 coding DNA: TGTGCCAGCAGTTTTGACAGTTACGGCTCCTACAATGAGCAGTTCTTC. Translation gives CASSFDSYGSYNEQFF.